This T cell receptor (beta chain) was identified during a study of CD8+CD57+ T cells in acquired aplastic anemia. Findings and limits, study-wide: Under 35 was the count of CD8+ CDR3 sequences that patients shared with controls.

Worth noting for this clonotype: The antigen remains unidentified.

Template material for TCR beta VDJ and CDR3 profiling consisted of genomic DNA. TCRdb reprocessed the reads with MiXCR, giving one entry per CDR3 protein. This sample has 250,000 to 300,000 distinct CDR3 sequences, with around 60% found just once. The V end lost 10 bases, the J end lost 8 bases, and 14 bases lay between the germline ends. Germline V gene data show CDR1 as SEHNR and CDR2 as FQNEAQ (reference sequence). The CDR3 totals 12 residues. The receptor was isolated from a human donor with severe aplastic anemia or a healthy control (not recorded which). The sequenced sample consisted of sorted CD4+, CD8+, or CD8+CD57+ T cells (not recorded which) from PBMCs. The rearrangement uses TRBV7-9 and TRBJ1-4; D is uncertain. In DNA, the CDR3 is TGTGCCACGGGAGGAGATGGGGAAAAACTGTTTTTT. It specifies CATGGDGEKLFF.